This T cell receptor beta chain is from a study of OX40 agonist ivuxolimab in advanced cancers. General notes on the study: The costimulatory receptor OX40 (CD134) was targeted by ivuxolimab, a fully human IgG2 agonistic monoclonal antibody. Intravenous ivuxolimab was administered to patients every 2 weeks at six dose levels: 0.01, 0.1, 0.3, 1.5, 3 and 10 mg/kg. Of the 50 to 55 patients in dose escalation, about 20 had hepatocellular carcinoma, approximately 15 had melanoma, 9 had renal cell carcinoma and 9 had head and neck cancer. In the dose-escalation cohort, around four fifths of patients were male, and the mean age was roughly 60 years with a range of about 20 to 79. Prior anti-PD-1, anti-PD-L1 or anti-CTLA-4 therapy was permitted, and checkpoint inhibitors had been received by 40% to 50% of dose-escalation patients. Partial responses occurred in three dose-escalation patients, of whom one had hepatocellular carcinoma and two had cutaneous melanoma. Peripheral TCRbeta sequencing aimed to test whether ivuxolimab altered TCR sequence diversity and caused clonal T-cell expansion. The paper covers the monotherapy dose-escalation part of the phase I ivuxolimab trial, which included N ≈ 50 patients. The investigation overall reported the following: In the 0.1-3.0 mg/kg groups, partial responders had among the lowest normalized peripheral clonal expansion, particularly in CD8+ T cells. Low levels of normalized T-cell clonal expansion were also shown by some nonresponding patients. The antigen specificity of the peripheral T cells that underwent clonal expansion was not determined. Clonal expansion of both CD4+ and CD8+ blood T cells was observed from baseline to week 6 at doses 0.1 to 3.0 mg/kg. On average, CD8+ T cells showed more expanded clones than CD4+ T cells after ivuxolimab.

Turning to this clone: The specificity of this receptor is unknown. Qualities for individual bases were not recorded, and no much larger clone is one base off.

For sequencing of the TCRbeta CDR3 region, genomic DNA was extracted from the sorted cells. TCRbeta CDR3 regions were sequenced using the immunoSEQ Assay. In its TCRdb copy, this immuneACCESS table keeps in-frame sequences only and misses some clones. Where compared with another copy, unresolved V genes explain less than half of these, and the others have no known cause. For this sample there are about 100,000 clones; 94% appear just once. The top ten clonotypes cover over 2.5% of the sample. V is pared back by 0 bases and J by 2 bases, with 10 bases lying between the germline termini. CDR3 length: 15 amino acids, cysteine to phenylalanine. Only the CDR3 portion is preserved as DNA: 45 bases, with reading frame beginning at the first base. CDR1 MNHEY and CDR2 SVGAGI were looked up in the germline V gene. Patients with a history of autoimmune disease or receiving systemic immunosuppression were excluded from the trial. Peripheral blood for TCR sequencing was collected from all dose cohorts at baseline, on cycle 4 day 1, and on cycle 7 day 1. Samples were obtained from an open-label, multicenter, first-in-human phase I dose-escalation trial of ivuxolimab. The trial enrolled adults with locally advanced or metastatic head and neck squamous cell, hepatocellular, melanoma or renal cell carcinoma. CD4+ and CD8+ T cells were sorted separately from peripheral blood before TCR sequencing.

The sample in question was CD4+ or CD8+ T cells sorted from blood, obtained in a trial of the OX40 agonist ivuxolimab. The rearrangement combines TRBV6-5 with TRBJ2-5; the D gene identity is not certain. The receptor was isolated from an adult with an advanced solid tumor such as melanoma, head and neck, liver or kidney cancer. The DNA sequence is as follows: TGTGCCAGCAGTTACTCGCTGGTAGGGCAAGAGACCCAGTACTTC. Its amino acids are CASSYSLVGQETQYF.